The 19 T cell receptor beta chains listed next were all sequenced from one sample in a study of Tregs in tolerant kidney transplant recipients. Repertoires were generated with immunoSEQ multiplex PCR, while TCRdb's copy carries only in-frame clones and drops some. In the table there are 69,000 or so clones, approximately 88% of which are singletons. Material: CD4+ T cells from blood, obtained before the transplant. The receptor source for this set is a human donor who received a combined kidney and bone marrow transplant.

V gene TRBV27 combines with J gene TRBJ2-3; 7 bases align to TRBD2. The trim removed 5 bases at V and 2 bases at J, leaving 13 bases unmatched. The CDR3 is 17 residues long. The germline gives CDR1 MNHEY, CDR2 SMNVEV (reference sequence). The CDR3 is CASSAWAKAGNTDTQYF. The CDR3 region has the DNA TGTGCCAGCAGTGCCTGGGCTAAAGCGGGAAACACAGATACGCAGTATTTT.

The chain combines TRBV6-1 with TRBJ2-7; TRBD2 is a possible D gene (6 bases). Germline V gene sequence: CDR1 MNHNS, CDR2 SASEGT. Between the trimmed V and J ends, which lost 1 base and 4 bases, there was a span of 11 bases. The CDR3 sequence is 14 residues long. The CDR3 is CASSEGSSAYEQYF. The CDR3 bases are TGTGCCAGCAGTGAAGGGTCTAGCGCTTACGAGCAGTACTTC.

V usage is TRBV28 and J usage is TRBJ1-2; D is perhaps TRBD1 (5 bases). Between the trimmed V and J ends, which lost 7 bases and 0 bases, there was a span of 12 bases. This CDR3 is 14 amino acids long. Looked up from germline, CDR1 is MDHEN and CDR2 is SYDVKM. CDR3 loop: CASTRAGTNYGYTF. CDR3 nucleotide sequence: TGTGCCAGCACCCGGGCAGGGACTAACTATGGCTACACCTTC.

The chain recombines TRBV4-1 with TRBJ2-1; 9 nucleotides agree with TRBD2. CDR3 length equals 17 residues. CDR1 is MGHRA, CDR2 YSYEKL, per germline. The ends lost 2 bases at V and 6 bases at J; junction bases unmatched: 11. Written as DNA, the CDR3 is TGCGCCAGCAGCCAAATTTTGAGGCGGGAGGGCCTCAATGAGCAGTTCTTC. Its protein is CASSQILRREGLNEQFF.

This chain joins TRBV7-2 and TRBJ2-7; TRBD1 agrees at 8 bases. V lost 3 bases to trimming and J lost 0 bases; unmatched junction nucleotides: 4. Germline values: CDR1 SGHTA, CDR2 FQGNSA. The length of the CDR3 is 15 residues. CDR3 DNA: TGTGCCAGCAGCTTCGGACAGGGAAGCTCCTACGAGCAGTACTTC. Translating gives CASSFGQGSSYEQYF.

The chain has TRBV5-6 and TRBJ1-2; D remains unclear. This CDR3 is built from 11 residues. With 4 bases removed from V and 5 bases from J, the gap between germline ends came to 6 bases. Per the germline V gene, CDR1 is SGHDT and CDR2 is YYEEEE. Here the CDR3 DNA reads TGTGCCAGCAGCACGGGATATGGCTACACCTTC. It is translated as CASSTGYGYTF.

The V call is TRBV28, the J call TRBJ1-2; 10 bases are shared with TRBD1. The trim removed 3 bases at V and 7 bases at J, leaving 5 bases unmatched. This CDR3 region has 14 residues. From germline, CDR1 is MDHEN and CDR2 SYDVKM. The CDR3 sequence: CASSLGTGARGYTF. The DNA for the CDR3 is TGTGCCAGCAGTTTGGGGACAGGGGCTCGTGGCTACACCTTC.

This clone was seen a handful of times. This chain uses TRBV25-1 with TRBJ2-2; D perhaps matches TRBD1 (6 bases). Trimming shortened V by 5 bases and J by 3 bases, and 13 bases separated the two germline ends. CDR1 and CDR2 from the germline V gene are MGHDK and SYGVNS. The CDR3 covers 15 residues. The CDR3 is CASSPPPGDTGELFF. CDR3 sequence (DNA): TGTGCCAGCAGTCCACCCCCAGGGGACACCGGGGAGCTGTTTTTT.

This clone was detected only once. The CDR3 reads CASSVDGQFPDGGELFF. CDR3 coding DNA: TGTGCCAGCAGCGTAGATGGACAGTTCCCAGACGGCGGGGAGCTGTTTTTT. The chain links TRBV9 to TRBJ2-2; a weak D match, TRBD1 (6 bases). This CDR3 has 17 amino acids. Germline CDR1 and CDR2: SGDLS and YYNGEE. Trimming stripped 0 bases from V and 7 bases from J, with 19 bases between.

The gene calls are TRBV6-5 and TRBJ2-7, with 10 bases lining up with TRBD2. V shed 2 bases and J 5 bases; nucleotides not matched to a gene: 6. The CDR3 has 15 residues. The V gene's germline CDR1 is MNHEY and CDR2 SVGAGI. The CDR3 coding sequence is TGTGCCAGCAGTTACGCTAGCGGGAGTACCCACGAGCAGTACTTC. It encodes CASSYASGSTHEQYF.

V gene TRBV7-9 combines with J gene TRBJ2-7; 7 bases are a match to TRBD1. J lost 3 bases, V lost 5 bases, and 7 bases had no gene match. This CDR3 contains 14 residues. The V gene's germline CDR1 is SEHNR and CDR2 FQNEAQ (reference sequence). This CDR3 is CASSKRQGHYEQYF. CDR3 in DNA: TGTGCCAGCAGCAAACGACAGGGCCACTACGAGCAGTACTTC. Together with reference TRBV7-9 and TRBJ2-7, the CDR3 gives the full variable domain: DTGVSQNPRHKITKRGQNVTFRCDPISEHNRLYWYRQTLGQGPEFLTYFQNEAQLEKSRLLSDRFSAERPKGSFSTLEIQRTEQGDSAMYLCASSKRQGHYEQYFGPGTRLTVT.

This clone was detected a few times. The same CDR3 can be traced to other DNA sequences in this sample. The chain is built from TRBV5-1 and TRBJ1-5; 8 nucleotides align to TRBD1. After removal of 3 bases from V and 5 bases from J, the junction contained 4 bases not matched to a gene. CDR3 length: 14 amino acids. CDR1 is SGHRS and CDR2 is YFSETQ in the germline V gene. In DNA, the CDR3 is TGCGCCAGCAGCTCCGGACAGGGAGATCAGCCCCAGCATTTT. It yields the protein CASSSGQGDQPQHF.

V usage is TRBV4-2 and J usage is TRBJ2-3; 12 bases are a match to TRBD2. Unmatched junction bases numbered 10, after V lost 4 bases and J lost 2 bases. Germline V gene sequence: CDR1 LGHNA, CDR2 YNFKEQ. This CDR3 is 18 amino acids long. The CDR3 region has the DNA TGTGCCAGCAGCCCCTTCCCGACTAGCGGGAGTCTCACAGATACGCAGTATTTT. The encoded protein is CASSPFPTSGSLTDTQYF.

This chain connects TRBV27 to TRBJ2-5; 13 nucleotides match TRBD2. This CDR3 spans 18 amino acids. CDR1 is MNHEY and CDR2 is SMNVEV in the germline V gene (reference sequence). The V gene end was trimmed by 0 bases and the J gene end by 5 bases; junction bases not matched to a gene: 9. CDR3 residues: CASSLSRGLAGRGETQYF. The CDR3 bases are TGTGCCAGCAGTTTATCGAGGGGACTAGCGGGACGTGGGGAGACCCAGTACTTC.

The chain links TRBV19 to TRBJ2-7; 16 bases line up with TRBD2. Looked up from germline, CDR1 is LNHDA and CDR2 is SQIVND (reference sequence). The CDR3 sequence is 16 residues long. V dropped 6 bases and J dropped 6; count of bases not matched to a gene: 8. As DNA, the CDR3 is TGTGCCAGTAGCCCGGGACTAGCGGGAGGGCGTGTCGAGCAGTACTTC. Translation: CASSPGLAGGRVEQYF.

The chain uses TRBV27 and TRBJ2-6; a possible D gene is TRBD1 (5 bases). The CDR3 is 18 amino acids. V was pared by 2 bases and J by 4 bases, with 18 bases between. CDR1 and CDR2 from the germline V gene are MNHEY and SMNVEV (reference sequence). Written as DNA, the CDR3 is TGTGCCAGCAGTTTAGGGCTCTCCTCACCAGGGGGGGCCAACGTCCTGACTTTC. Translation gives CASSLGLSSPGGANVLTF. Based on the CDR3 plus reference TRBV27 and TRBJ2-6, the full variable domain is EAQVTQNPRYLITVTGKKLTVTCSQNMNHEYMSWYRQDPGLGLRQIYYSMNVEVTDKGDVPEGYKVSRKEKRNFPLILESPSPNQTSLYFCASSLGLSSPGGANVLTFGAGSRLTVL.

The rearrangement uses TRBV30 and TRBJ2-3, with 9 nucleotides matching TRBD2. The CDR3 has 15 residues. The germline CDR1 and CDR2 sequences are GTSNPN and SVGIG (reference sequence). V lost 3 bases to trimming and J lost 4 bases; unmatched junction nucleotides: 8. This chain's CDR3 is CAWSQLSGSADTQYF. The CDR3 bases are TGTGCCTGGAGCCAGCTTAGCGGGAGTGCAGATACGCAGTATTTT.

The V and J genes are TRBV7-2 and TRBJ2-2, with 14 bases that match TRBD2. The ends lost 4 bases at V and 5 bases at J; junction bases unmatched: 6. The CDR3 is 17 amino acids. CDR1 and CDR2 (germline): SGHTA, FQGNSA. CDR3 amino acids: CASSWSGTSGSTGELFF. CDR3 in DNA: TGTGCCAGCAGCTGGTCCGGGACTAGCGGGAGTACCGGGGAGCTGTTTTTT.

This chain connects TRBV6-1 to TRBJ2-7, with D tentatively TRBD1 (6 bases). Germline V lookup: CDR1 MNHNS, CDR2 SASEGT. Deletions cut 4 bases from V and 0 bases from J, with 16 bases between. This CDR3 region has 16 residues. The CDR3 loop is CASSGRGQSHSYEQYF. The CDR3 DNA follows: TGTGCCAGCAGTGGCCGGGGACAATCCCACTCCTACGAGCAGTACTTC.